This TCR beta chain was obtained from a study of cytomegalovirus exposure and HLA in healthy donors. About the study: Some 85 million unique TCRs, all from HLA-typed donors, were included in an early release of the data. Study-level results: Across HLA loci, a later analysis found differing TCR association rates, with DRB1 most and HLA-C fewest. In an earlier analysis, productive rearrangement rates for most beta V segments clustered near 87% or 30%.

Primers: 60 Vbeta forward and 13 Jbeta reverse. Authors' data handling: A later analysis tallied 80 million or so unique TCR beta chains, approximately 11 million of them shared. Assay: immunoSEQ multiplex PCR; the TCRdb copy retains only in-frame clones and omits some. D and trimming come from the DNA, and the V and J calls and clone size come from that table. The data show over 100,000 clones, 76% seen once. With respect to this clone: Antigen unknown.

CDR1 SGHTA and CDR2 FQGNSA come from the germline V gene. After removal of 5 bases from V and 8 bases from J, the junction contained 17 bases not matched to a gene. The CDR3 loop spans 16 amino acids. The sample was PBMCs. V gene TRBV7-2 combines with J gene TRBJ1-2; 7 bases are a match to TRBD1. The sequence was collected from a woman aged 40 to 50 in good health and CMV-seropositive. CDR3 in amino acids: CASSKPPYGQAWGYTF. CDR3 coding DNA: TGTGCCAGCAGCAAACCCCCCTACGGACAGGCGTGGGGCTACACCTTC.